These 15 T cell receptor beta chains came from one sample sequenced in a study of blood T cell repertoires in COVID-19. The protocol was immunoSEQ multiplex PCR, while the TCRdb copy is restricted to in-frame clones and leaves out a portion. The sample lists about 240,000 clones; around 87% were seen once. The sample comprised peripheral blood. Receptor source: a woman between 65 and 79 years old with active or convalescent COVID-19.

V usage is TRBV15 and J usage is TRBJ2-5, with TRBD1 matching 10 bases. V dropped 7 bases and J dropped 5; count of bases not matched to a gene: 4. CDR3 size: 13 residues. Germline values: CDR1 LNHNV, CDR2 YYDKDF (reference sequence). CDR3 coding DNA: TGTGCCACCAAATTGGGACAGGGGGAGACCCAGTACTTC. This encodes CATKLGQGETQYF.

This chain connects TRBV14 to TRBJ1-2; D remains unclear. The length of the CDR3 is 13 residues. Per germline, CDR1 SGHDN and CDR2 FVKESK. V was pared by 1 base and J by 7 bases, with 10 bases between. The CDR3 here is CASSQALSSGYTF. CDR3 nucleotides: TGTGCCAGCAGCCAAGCTCTGAGTAGTGGCTACACCTTC.

The chain uses TRBV19 and TRBJ1-5, with D unresolved. This CDR3 has 13 residues. The ends were cut back, 3 bases at V and 5 bases at J, with 8 bases in the middle. The germline V gene encodes CDR1 LNHDA and CDR2 SQIVND (reference sequence). The CDR3 DNA reads as TGTGCCAGTAGTATGCTTGGAGATCAGCCCCAGCATTTT. It codes for CASSMLGDQPQHF.

This clone is a singleton in its sample. CDR3 residues: CASSLGQGAFARGTQYF. CDR3 DNA: TGTGCCAGCAGCTTAGGACAGGGGGCTTTCGCGCGGGGGACCCAGTACTTC. The rearrangement joins TRBV5-4 to TRBJ2-5; the match to TRBD1 covers 11 bases. Germline CDR1 SGHNT, CDR2 YYREEE (reference sequence). The CDR3 is made up of 17 amino acids. The junction had 13 bases not matched to a gene; V was cut back by 2 bases and J by 7 bases.

CDR3 sequence (DNA): TGTGCCAGCAGCCAACAGGGGACTGAAGCTTTCTTT. Translated, it gives CASSQQGTEAFF. V and J are TRBV7-3 and TRBJ1-1; 7 nucleotides match TRBD1. Trimming cost V 5 bases and J 5 bases; bases outside gene matches: 2. The CDR3 has 12 residues. Looked up from germline, CDR1 is SGHTA and CDR2 is FQGTGA.

This chain uses TRBV7-6 with TRBJ2-7; D is uncertain. From germline, CDR1 is SGHVS and CDR2 FNYEAQ. V was clipped by 6 bases and J by 0 bases, with 15 bases between them. The CDR3 spans 15 residues. The CDR3 region has the DNA TGTGCCAGCAGGCCAACCCCCGGGTACTCCTACGAGCAGTACTTC. Its translation: CASRPTPGYSYEQYF.

As for this clone: Distinct nucleotide sequences in the sample also encode this CDR3. The chain employs TRBV19 and TRBJ1-2; 8 nucleotides align to TRBD1. The V gene's germline CDR1 is LNHDA and CDR2 SQIVND (reference sequence). The CDR3 has 12 amino acids. Unmatched junction bases numbered 2, after V lost 6 bases and J lost 5 bases. The chain's CDR3 is CASSGQGYGYTF. CDR3 nucleotide sequence: TGTGCCAGTAGCGGACAGGGATATGGCTACACCTTC.

V and J are TRBV7-6 and TRBJ1-6, with 8 bases fitting TRBD1. V shed 3 bases and J 5 bases; nucleotides not matched to a gene: 6. Germline V lookup: CDR1 SGHVS, CDR2 FNYEAQ. This CDR3 has 16 residues. CDR3 coding DNA: TGTGCCAGCAGCTTGGGTCCCAGGGGGCATAATTCACCCCTCCACTTT. This encodes CASSLGPRGHNSPLHF.

V is TRBV6-2 or TRBV6-3 and J is TRBJ1-5; D unclear. CDR1 and CDR2 (germline): MNHEY, SVGEGT. The germline V and J ends were trimmed by 2 bases and 7 bases, with 12 bases remaining between them. The CDR3 contains 14 residues. For the CDR3, the DNA is TGTGCCAGCAGTTACAGTGGGCAAGCCCAGCCCCAGCATTTT. It specifies CASSYSGQAQPQHF.

The chain recombines TRBV15 with TRBJ2-7, with a possible D match to TRBD1 (6 bases). Looked up from germline, CDR1 is LNHNV and CDR2 is YYDKDF (reference sequence). V was pared by 0 bases and J by 2 bases, with 11 bases between. CDR3 length equals 15 residues. Here the CDR3 reads CATSRDAGTPYEQYF. As DNA, the CDR3 is TGTGCCACCAGCAGAGATGCTGGGACACCCTACGAGCAGTACTTC.

This rearrangement joins TRBV3-1 (or the pseudogene TRBV3-2) to TRBJ2-7; possible D gene TRBD2, 6 bases. CDR1 and CDR2 (germline): LGHDT, YNNKEL (reference sequence). Trimming left V 0 bases short and J 7 bases short, with 13 bases between. The CDR3 contains 14 residues. CDR3 nucleotides: TGTGCCAGCAGCCAAGATCTGAACGGAGGGGAGCAGTACTTC. Its translation: CASSQDLNGGEQYF.

The chain couples TRBV18 to TRBJ1-1; a possible D gene is TRBD1 (5 bases). The V gene's germline CDR1 is KGHSH and CDR2 LQKENI. The CDR3 has 15 residues. V was cut by 2 bases and J by 1 base, with 11 bases left in between. Here the CDR3 reads CASSPYQGPNTEAFF. The CDR3, as DNA: TGTGCCAGCTCACCATACCAGGGCCCGAACACTGAAGCTTTCTTT. The variable domain in full, completed from reference TRBV18 and TRBJ1-1, reads NAGVMQNPRHLVRRRGQEARLRCSPMKGHSHVYWYRQLPEEGLKFMVYLQKENIIDESGMPKERFSAEFPKEGPSILRIQQVVRGDSAAYFCASSPYQGPNTEAFFGQGTRLTVV.

V gene TRBV5-4 combines with J gene TRBJ2-7; D is unresolved. Germline CDR1 is SGHNT and CDR2 is YYREEE (reference sequence). The CDR3 extends over 14 amino acids. Trimming removed 0 bases at V and 1 base at J, with 8 bases between. The CDR3 nucleotides are TGTGCCAGCAGCTTGGAGCGCGGATCCTACGAGCAGTACTTC. It yields the protein CASSLERGSYEQYF.

The chain employs TRBV4-2 and TRBJ1-1; D is perhaps TRBD1 (6 bases). The V gene lost 0 bases and the J gene lost 3 bases, with 11 bases spanning the gap. Germline CDR1 LGHNA, CDR2 YNFKEQ. The CDR3 length is 15 residues. CDR3 amino acids: CASSQDRGAYTEAFF. CDR3 coding DNA: TGTGCCAGCAGCCAAGATCGGGGGGCTTACACTGAAGCTTTCTTT.

J is TRBJ2-5 and V is TRBV2, with D unresolved. CDR1 and CDR2 (germline): SNHLY, FYNNEI. CDR3 length: 11 amino acids. V was pared by 4 bases and J by 7 bases, with 7 bases between. CDR3 in amino acids: CASSAEVTQYF. The CDR3 coding sequence is TGTGCCAGCAGTGCTGAGGTGACCCAGTACTTC.